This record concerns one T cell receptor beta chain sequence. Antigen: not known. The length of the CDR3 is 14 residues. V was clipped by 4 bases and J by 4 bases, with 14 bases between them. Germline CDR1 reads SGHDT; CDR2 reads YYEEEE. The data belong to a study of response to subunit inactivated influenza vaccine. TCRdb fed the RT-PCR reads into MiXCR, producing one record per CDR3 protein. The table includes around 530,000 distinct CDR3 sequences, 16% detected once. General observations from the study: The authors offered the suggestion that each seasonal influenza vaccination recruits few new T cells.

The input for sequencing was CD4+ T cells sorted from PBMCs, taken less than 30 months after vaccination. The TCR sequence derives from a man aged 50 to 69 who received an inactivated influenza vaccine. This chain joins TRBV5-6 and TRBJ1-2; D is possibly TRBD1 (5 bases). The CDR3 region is CASSPTGGTYGYTF. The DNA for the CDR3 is TGTGCCAGCAGCCCCACGGGGGGAACCTATGGCTACACCTTC.